Listed below are T cell receptor beta chains from one sample, sequenced in a study of T cell changes during pregnancy in multiple sclerosis. TCRdb's table, derived via immunoSEQ multiplex PCR, lists solely in-frame clones and lacks some. The table shows more than 65,000 clones, with approximately 95% occurring only once. This specimen was peripheral blood, taken in the first trimester of pregnancy. Receptors were obtained from a female donor with multiple sclerosis, enrolled in a pregnancy study. The CDR3 runs from the conserved cysteine through the conserved F or W. D genes are given only for firm matches.

V	D	J	CDR3	DNA
TRBV5-1	TRBD2	TRBJ2-5	CASRDGTSGAETQYF	TGCGCCAGCAGGGACGGGACTAGCGGGGCGGAGACCCAGTACTTC
TRBV10-1	TRBD2	TRBJ2-7	CASSESPSGYVSEQYF	TGCGCCAGCAGTGAGTCCCCTAGCGGCTACGTCTCCGAGCAGTACTTC
TRBV18	TRBD1	TRBJ1-2	CASSPTGGGGYGYTF	TGTGCCAGCTCACCGACAGGGGGCGGAGGATACGGCTACACCTTC
TRBV27	.	TRBJ2-5	CASSLFTDKETQYF	TGTGCCAGCAGTTTATTCACAGACAAAGAGACCCAGTACTTC
TRBV12-5	TRBD2	TRBJ2-7	CASGFRRAGGPSSYEQYF	TGTGCTAGTGGTTTTCGTCGAGCGGGAGGGCCGAGCTCCTACGAGCAGTACTTC
TRBV19	.	TRBJ1-5	CASRGGLNQPQHF	TGTGCCAGTAGGGGGGGGCTCAATCAGCCCCAGCATTTT
TRBV2	TRBD2	TRBJ2-1	CATLSLAGGFSSYNEQFF	TGTGCCACCCTCTCCCTAGCGGGGGGTTTTAGCTCCTACAATGAGCAGTTCTTC
TRBV30	.	TRBJ1-2	CAWKGPQANYGYTF	TGTGCCTGGAAGGGGCCACAAGCTAACTATGGCTACACCTTC
TRBV28	TRBD1	TRBJ2-1	CASRQGAMDEQFF	TGTGCCAGCAGACAGGGGGCAATGGATGAGCAGTTCTTC
TRBV19	TRBD1	TRBJ1-2	CASTSRDRTNYGYTF	TGTGCCAGCACGTCCAGGGACAGAACTAACTATGGCTACACCTTC
TRBV5-5	.	TRBJ1-5	CASSITGFANQPQHF	TGTGCCAGCAGCATAACAGGGTTTGCCAATCAGCCCCAGCATTTT